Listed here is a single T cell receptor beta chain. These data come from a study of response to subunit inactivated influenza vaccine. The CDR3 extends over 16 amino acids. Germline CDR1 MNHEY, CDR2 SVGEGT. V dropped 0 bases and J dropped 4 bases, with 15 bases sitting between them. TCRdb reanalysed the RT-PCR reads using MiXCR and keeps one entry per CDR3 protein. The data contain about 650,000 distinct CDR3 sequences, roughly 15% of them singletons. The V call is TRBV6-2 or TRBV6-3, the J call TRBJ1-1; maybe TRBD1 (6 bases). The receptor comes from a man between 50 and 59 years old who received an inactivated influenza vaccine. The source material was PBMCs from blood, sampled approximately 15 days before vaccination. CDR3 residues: CASSYSGTGSGTEAFF. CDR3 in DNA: TGTGCCAGCAGTTACTCGGGCACAGGGTCGGGCACTGAAGCTTTCTTT.